This T cell receptor (beta chain) was identified during a study of T cells after posttransplantation cyclophosphamide. TCRdb keeps only in-frame clones here, not all; method: immunoSEQ multiplex PCR. The data hold about 8,800 clones, with roughly 98% observed a single time. The naive gate required viable CD3+CD4+ or CD3+CD8+ cells with CCR7+CD45RA+CD45RO-CD95-CD27+CD28+ phenotype. Peripheral blood was collected from the related graft donor on the marrow donation day. Specimen: naive CD4+ T cells sorted from PBMCs. The sequence came from an older woman in good health, CMV-negative, and a related stem cell transplant donor.

This CDR3 is CASRSIQGMNTEAFF. For the CDR3, the DNA is TGTGCCAGCAGATCAATACAGGGGATGAACACTGAAGCTTTCTTT. V is TRBV6-6 and J is TRBJ1-1; 7 bases agree with TRBD1. The length of the CDR3 is 15 residues. Trimming removed 6 bases from V and 0 bases from J; junction bases left unmatched: 7. From germline, CDR1 is MNHNY and CDR2 SVGAGI (reference sequence).